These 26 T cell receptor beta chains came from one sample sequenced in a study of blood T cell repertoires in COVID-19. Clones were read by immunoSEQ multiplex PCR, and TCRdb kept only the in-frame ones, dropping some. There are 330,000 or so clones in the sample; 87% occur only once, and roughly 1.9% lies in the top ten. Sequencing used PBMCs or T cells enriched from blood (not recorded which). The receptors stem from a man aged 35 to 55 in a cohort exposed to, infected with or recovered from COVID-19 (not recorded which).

CDR3 DNA sequence: TGTGGGGTGGACAGGGGGCAGAGTGGCTACACCTTC. It translates to CGVDRGQSGYTF. The J gene is TRBJ1-2, the V gene TRBV28; 11 nucleotides agree with TRBD1. From germline, CDR1 is MDHEN and CDR2 SYDVKM. The CDR3 covers 12 residues.

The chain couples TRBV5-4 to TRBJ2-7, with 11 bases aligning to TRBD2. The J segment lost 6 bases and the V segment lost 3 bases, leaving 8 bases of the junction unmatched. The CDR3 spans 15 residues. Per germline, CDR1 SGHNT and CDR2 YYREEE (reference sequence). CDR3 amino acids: CASSSDRTSGFEQYF. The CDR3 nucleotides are TGTGCCAGCAGCTCCGATCGGACTAGCGGGTTCGAGCAGTACTTC.

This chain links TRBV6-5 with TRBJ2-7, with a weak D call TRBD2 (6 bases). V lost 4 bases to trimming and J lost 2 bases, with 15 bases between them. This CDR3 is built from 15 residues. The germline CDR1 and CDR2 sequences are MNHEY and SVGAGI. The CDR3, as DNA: TGTGCCAGCAGTTCACGCCGGGACTTAACCTACGAGCAGTACTTC. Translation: CASSSRRDLTYEQYF.

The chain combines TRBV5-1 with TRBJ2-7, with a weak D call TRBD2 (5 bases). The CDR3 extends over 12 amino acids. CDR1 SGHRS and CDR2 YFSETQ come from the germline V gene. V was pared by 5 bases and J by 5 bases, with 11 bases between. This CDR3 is CASSLTGNEQYF. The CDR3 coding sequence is TGCGCCAGCAGTCTGACCGGGAACGAGCAGTACTTC. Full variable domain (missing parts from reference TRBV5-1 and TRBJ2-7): KAGVTQTPRYLIKTRGQQVTLSCSPISGHRSVSWYQQTPGQGLQFLFEYFSETQRNKGNFPGRFSGRQFSNSRSEMNVSTLELGDSALYLCASSLTGNEQYFGPGTRLTVT.

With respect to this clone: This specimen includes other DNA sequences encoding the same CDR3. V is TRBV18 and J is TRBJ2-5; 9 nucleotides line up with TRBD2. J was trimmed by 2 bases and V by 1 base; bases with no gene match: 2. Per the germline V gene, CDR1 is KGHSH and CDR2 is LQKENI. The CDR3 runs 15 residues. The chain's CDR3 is CASSPLAGGQETQYF. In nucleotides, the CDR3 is TGTGCCAGCTCACCACTTGCGGGGGGGCAAGAGACCCAGTACTTC. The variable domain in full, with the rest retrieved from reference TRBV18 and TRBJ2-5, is NAGVMQNPRHLVRRRGQEARLRCSPMKGHSHVYWYRQLPEEGLKFMVYLQKENIIDESGMPKERFSAEFPKEGPSILRIQQVVRGDSAAYFCASSPLAGGQETQYFGPGTRLLVL.

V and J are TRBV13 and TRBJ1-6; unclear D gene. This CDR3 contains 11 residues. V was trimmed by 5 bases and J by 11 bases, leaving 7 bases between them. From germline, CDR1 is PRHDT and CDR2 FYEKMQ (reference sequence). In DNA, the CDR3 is TGTGCCAGCAGCCGTTCGGCACCCCTCCACTTT. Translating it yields CASSRSAPLHF.

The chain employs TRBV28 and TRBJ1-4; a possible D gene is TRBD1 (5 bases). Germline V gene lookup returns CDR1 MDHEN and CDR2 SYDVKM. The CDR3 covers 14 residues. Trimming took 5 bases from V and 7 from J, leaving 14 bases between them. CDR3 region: CASSVPDTAEKLFF. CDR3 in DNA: TGTGCCAGCAGTGTTCCGGACACAGCTGAAAAACTGTTTTTT.

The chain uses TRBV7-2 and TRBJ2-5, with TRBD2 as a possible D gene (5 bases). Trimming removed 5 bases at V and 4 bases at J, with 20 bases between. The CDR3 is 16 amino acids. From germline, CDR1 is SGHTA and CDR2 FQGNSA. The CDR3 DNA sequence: TGTGCCAGCAGCCTCTACTGGCGGAGAGGGCGAGAGACCCAGTACTTC. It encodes CASSLYWRRGRETQYF. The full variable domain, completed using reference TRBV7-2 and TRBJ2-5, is GAGVSQSPSNKVTEKGKDVELRCDPISGHTALYWYRQSLGQGLEFLIYFQGNSAPDKSGLPSDRFSAERTGGSVSTLTIQRTQQEDSAVYLCASSLYWRRGRETQYFGPGTRLLVL.

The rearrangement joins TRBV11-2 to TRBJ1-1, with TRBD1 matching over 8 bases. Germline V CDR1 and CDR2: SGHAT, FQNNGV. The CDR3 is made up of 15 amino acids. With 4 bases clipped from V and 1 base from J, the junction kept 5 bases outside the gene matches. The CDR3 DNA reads TGTGCCAGCAGCTCCCGACAGGGGAGGAACACTGAAGCTTTCTTT. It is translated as CASSSRQGRNTEAFF. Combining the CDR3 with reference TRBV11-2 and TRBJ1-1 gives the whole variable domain EAGVAQSPRYKIIEKRQSVAFWCNPISGHATLYWYQQILGQGPKLLIQFQNNGVVDDSQLPKDRFSAERLKGVDSTLKIQPAKLEDSAVYLCASSSRQGRNTEAFFGQGTRLTVV.

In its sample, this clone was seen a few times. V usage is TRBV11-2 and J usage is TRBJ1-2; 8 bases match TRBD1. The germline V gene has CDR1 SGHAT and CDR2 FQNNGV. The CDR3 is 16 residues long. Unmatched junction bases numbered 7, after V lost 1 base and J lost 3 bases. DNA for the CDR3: TGTGCCAGCAGCTTAGGAGGACAGGGTGGACACTATGGCTACACCTTC. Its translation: CASSLGGQGGHYGYTF.

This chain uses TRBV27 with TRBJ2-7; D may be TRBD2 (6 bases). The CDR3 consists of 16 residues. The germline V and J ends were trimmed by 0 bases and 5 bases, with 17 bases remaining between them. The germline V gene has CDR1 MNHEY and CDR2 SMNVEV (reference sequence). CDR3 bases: TGTGCCAGCAGTTTATCGACTGATCCACCTAGCGACGAGCAGTACTTC. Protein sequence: CASSLSTDPPSDEQYF.

The chain's CDR3 is CASSQADSIGGELFF. Here the CDR3 DNA reads TGTGCCAGCAGCCAAGCCGACTCGATCGGCGGGGAGCTGTTTTTT. V is TRBV3-1 (or the pseudogene TRBV3-2) and J is TRBJ2-2; D gene ambiguous. The CDR3 consists of 15 residues. CDR1 LGHDT and CDR2 YNNKEL come from the germline V gene (reference sequence). Trimming stripped 1 base from V and 7 bases from J, with 13 bases between.

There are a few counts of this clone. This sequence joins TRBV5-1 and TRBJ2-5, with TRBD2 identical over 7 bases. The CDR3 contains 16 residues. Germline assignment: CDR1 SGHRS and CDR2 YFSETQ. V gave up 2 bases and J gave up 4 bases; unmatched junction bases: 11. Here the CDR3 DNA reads TGCGCCAGCAGCTTTCAGTACACTAGCGTAGGAGAGACCCAGTACTTC. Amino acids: CASSFQYTSVGETQYF. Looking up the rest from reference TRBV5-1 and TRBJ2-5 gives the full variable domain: KAGVTQTPRYLIKTRGQQVTLSCSPISGHRSVSWYQQTPGQGLQFLFEYFSETQRNKGNFPGRFSGRQFSNSRSEMNVSTLELGDSALYLCASSFQYTSVGETQYFGPGTRLLVL.

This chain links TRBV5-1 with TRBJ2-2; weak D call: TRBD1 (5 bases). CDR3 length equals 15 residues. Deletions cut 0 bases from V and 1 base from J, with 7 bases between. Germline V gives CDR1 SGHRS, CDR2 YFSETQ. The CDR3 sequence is CASSLADRNTGELFF. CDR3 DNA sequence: TGCGCCAGCAGCTTGGCCGACAGGAACACCGGGGAGCTGTTTTTT. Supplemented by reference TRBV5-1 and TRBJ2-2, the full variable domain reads KAGVTQTPRYLIKTRGQQVTLSCSPISGHRSVSWYQQTPGQGLQFLFEYFSETQRNKGNFPGRFSGRQFSNSRSEMNVSTLELGDSALYLCASSLADRNTGELFFGEGSRLTVL.

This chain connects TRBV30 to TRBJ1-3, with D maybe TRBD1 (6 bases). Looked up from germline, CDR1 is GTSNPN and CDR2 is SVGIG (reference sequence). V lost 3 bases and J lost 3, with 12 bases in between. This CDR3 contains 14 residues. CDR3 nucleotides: TGTGCCTGGAGAGCTACAGGGTATGGAAACACCATATATTTT. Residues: CAWRATGYGNTIYF.

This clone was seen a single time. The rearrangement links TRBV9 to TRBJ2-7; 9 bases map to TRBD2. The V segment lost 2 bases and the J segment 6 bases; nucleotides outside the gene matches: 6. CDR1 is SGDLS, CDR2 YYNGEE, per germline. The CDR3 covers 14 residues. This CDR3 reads CASSVVSGSGEQYF. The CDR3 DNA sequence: TGTGCCAGCAGCGTCGTTAGCGGGAGCGGCGAGCAGTACTTC.

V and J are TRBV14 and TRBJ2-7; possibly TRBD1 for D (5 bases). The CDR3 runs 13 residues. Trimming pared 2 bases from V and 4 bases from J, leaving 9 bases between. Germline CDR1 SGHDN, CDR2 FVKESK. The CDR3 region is CASSQNQGYEQYF. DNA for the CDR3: TGTGCCAGCAGCCAAAATCAGGGATACGAGCAGTACTTC.

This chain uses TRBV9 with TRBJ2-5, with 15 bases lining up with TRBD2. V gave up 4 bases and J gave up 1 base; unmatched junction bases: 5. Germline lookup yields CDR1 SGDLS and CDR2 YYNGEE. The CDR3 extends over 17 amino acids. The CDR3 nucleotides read TGTGCCAGCAGCACAGGACTAGCGGGAGGGCCCCAAGAGACCCAGTACTTC. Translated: CASSTGLAGGPQETQYF.

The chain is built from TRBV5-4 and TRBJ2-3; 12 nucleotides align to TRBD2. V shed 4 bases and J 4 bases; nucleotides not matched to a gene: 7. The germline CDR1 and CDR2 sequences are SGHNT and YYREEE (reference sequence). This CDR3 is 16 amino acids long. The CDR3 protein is CASSPTSGSFPDTQYF. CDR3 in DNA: TGTGCCAGCAGCCCGACTAGCGGGAGTTTCCCAGATACGCAGTATTTT. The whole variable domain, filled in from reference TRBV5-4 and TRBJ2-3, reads ETGVTQSPTHLIKTRGQQVTLRCSSQSGHNTVSWYQQALGQGPQFIFQYYREEENGRGNFPPRFSGLQFPNYSSELNVNALELDDSALYLCASSPTSGSFPDTQYFGPGTRLTVL.

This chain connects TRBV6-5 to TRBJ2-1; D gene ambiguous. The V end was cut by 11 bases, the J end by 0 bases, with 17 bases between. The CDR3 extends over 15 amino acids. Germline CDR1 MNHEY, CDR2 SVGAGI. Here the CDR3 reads CARAPRLSSYNEQFF. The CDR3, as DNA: TGTGCCCGCGCTCCAAGATTGAGCTCCTACAATGAGCAGTTCTTC.

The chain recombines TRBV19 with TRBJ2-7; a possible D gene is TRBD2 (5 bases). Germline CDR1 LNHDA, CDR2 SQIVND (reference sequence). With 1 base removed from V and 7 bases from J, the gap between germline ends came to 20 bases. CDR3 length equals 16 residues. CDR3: CASSIVFTGMSLEQYF. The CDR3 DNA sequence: TGTGCCAGTAGTATAGTTTTCACCGGGATGTCCTTGGAGCAGTACTTC.

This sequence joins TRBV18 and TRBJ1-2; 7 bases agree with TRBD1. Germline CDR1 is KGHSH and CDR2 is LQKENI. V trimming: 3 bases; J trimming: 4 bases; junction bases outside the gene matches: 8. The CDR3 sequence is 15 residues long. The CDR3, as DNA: TGTGCCAGCTCACCGGGACAGCTTAATCTCTATGGCTACACCTTC. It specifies CASSPGQLNLYGYTF.

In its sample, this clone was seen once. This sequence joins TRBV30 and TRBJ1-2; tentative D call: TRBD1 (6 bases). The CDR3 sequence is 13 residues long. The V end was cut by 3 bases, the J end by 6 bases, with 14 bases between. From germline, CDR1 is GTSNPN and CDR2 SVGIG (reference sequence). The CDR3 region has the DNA TGTGCCTGGAGACGTAAGGGGGTCAATGGCTACACCTTC. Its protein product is CAWRRKGVNGYTF.

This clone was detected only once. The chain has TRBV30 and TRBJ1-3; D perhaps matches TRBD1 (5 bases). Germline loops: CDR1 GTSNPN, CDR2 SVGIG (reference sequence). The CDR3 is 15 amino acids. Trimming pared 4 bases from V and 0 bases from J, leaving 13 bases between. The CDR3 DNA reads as TGTGCCTGGACCCCTACGGGGGGCTCTGGAAACACCATATATTTT. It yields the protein CAWTPTGGSGNTIYF.

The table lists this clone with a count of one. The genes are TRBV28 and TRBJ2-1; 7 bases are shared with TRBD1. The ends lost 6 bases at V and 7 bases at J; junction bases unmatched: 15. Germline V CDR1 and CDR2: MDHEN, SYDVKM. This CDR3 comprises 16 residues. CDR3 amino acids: CASSLTRRTGLNEQFF. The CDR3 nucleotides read TGTGCCAGCAGCCTAACCCGACGGACAGGCTTGAATGAGCAGTTCTTC.

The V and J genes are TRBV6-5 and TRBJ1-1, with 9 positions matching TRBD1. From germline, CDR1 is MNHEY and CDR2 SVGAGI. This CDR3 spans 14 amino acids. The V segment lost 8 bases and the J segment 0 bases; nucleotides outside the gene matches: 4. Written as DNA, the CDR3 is TGTGCCAGCTGGGACAGGGCCATGAACACTGAAGCTTTCTTT. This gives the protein CASWDRAMNTEAFF.